This entry lists 10 T cell receptor beta chains sequenced from one sample in a study of OX40 agonist ivuxolimab in advanced cancers. Using immunoSEQ multiplex PCR, the repertoire was profiled, and TCRdb retains in-frame clones only, with some absent. The sample has 5,500 to 7,500 clones; around three quarters are singletons. This specimen consisted of CD4+ or CD8+ T cells sorted from blood, obtained in a trial of the OX40 agonist ivuxolimab. The receptors originated from an adult with an advanced solid tumor such as melanoma, head and neck, liver or kidney cancer.

The V and J genes are TRBV19 and TRBJ2-7; tentatively, D is TRBD1 (5 bases). CDR1 and CDR2 from the germline V gene are LNHDA and SQIVND (reference sequence). Deletions cut 4 bases from V and 4 bases from J, with 8 bases between. The CDR3 loop spans 12 amino acids. The CDR3 DNA reads TGTGCCAGTAGTAATACAGGTTACGAGCAGTACTTC. This sequence encodes CASSNTGYEQYF.

This chain links TRBV19 with TRBJ2-2, with TRBD2 matching 14 bases. Trimming at V came to 3 bases and at J to 3 bases, leaving 0 bases not matched to a gene. Germline CDR1 reads LNHDA; CDR2 reads SQIVND (reference sequence). The length of the CDR3 is 16 residues. This CDR3 is CASSMGLAGDTGELFF. The CDR3 coding sequence is TGTGCCAGTAGTATGGGACTAGCGGGAGACACCGGGGAGCTGTTTTTT.

This clone has just a few counts. The J gene is TRBJ2-7, the V gene TRBV10-3, with D possibly matching TRBD1 (6 bases). In germline, CDR1 is ENHRY, CDR2 SYGVKD. Trimming left V 6 bases short and J 3 bases short, with 6 bases between. This CDR3 is 11 amino acids long. This chain's CDR3 is CAIRDSYEQYF. The CDR3 bases are TGTGCCATCAGGGACAGCTACGAGCAGTACTTC.

Only a few counts were recorded for this clone. This chain joins TRBV9 and TRBJ1-6; TRBD1 agrees at 9 bases. The CDR3 has 16 residues. V was pared by 4 bases and J by 1 base, with 3 bases of the junction left unmatched. Germline loops: CDR1 SGDLS, CDR2 YYNGEE. CDR3 DNA: TGTGCCAGCAGCCTGACAGGGGGATCCTATAATTCACCCCTCCACTTT. The encoded protein is CASSLTGGSYNSPLHF.

In its sample, this clone was seen once. This sequence joins TRBV5-1 and TRBJ2-7; D remains unclear. Germline V gives CDR1 SGHRS, CDR2 YFSETQ. V was shortened by 1 base and J by 2 bases, with 4 bases between the two germline ends. The CDR3 totals 12 residues. CDR3 nucleotides: TGCGCCAGCAGCTTGCGGCCCTACGAGCAGTACTTC. Amino acids: CASSLRPYEQYF.

CDR3 region: CASSGVGQGHNEQFF. The CDR3 DNA sequence: TGTGCCAGCAGCGGCGTGGGACAGGGGCACAATGAGCAGTTCTTC. V usage is TRBV5-6 and J usage is TRBJ2-1; 10 bases fit TRBD1. In germline, CDR1 is SGHDT, CDR2 YYEEEE. This CDR3 is 15 amino acids long. Unmatched junction bases numbered 6, after V lost 4 bases and J lost 5 bases. Based on the CDR3 plus reference TRBV5-6 and TRBJ2-1, the full variable domain is DAGVTQSPTHLIKTRGQQVTLRCSPKSGHDTVSWYQQALGQGPQFIFQYYEEEERQRGNFPDRFSGHQFPNYSSELNVNALLLGDSALYLCASSGVGQGHNEQFFGPGTRLTVL.

Comments on this clone: One junction end disagrees with the germline gene, perhaps due to a read error. This chain uses TRBV2 with TRBJ1-1; 8 bases align to TRBD1. Germline CDR1 and CDR2: SNHLY and FYNNEI. CDR3 length: 11 residues. CDR3 bases: TGTGCCAGCAGAGGCGACAGGGGATTTGTCTTT. Amino acid sequence: CASRGDRGFVF.

This chain uses TRBV28 with TRBJ2-7; possibly TRBD1 for D (6 bases). Germline-derived CDR1 and CDR2 are MDHEN and SYDVKM. Trimming removed 7 bases from V and 2 bases from J, with 18 bases in between. This CDR3 has 15 residues. In DNA form, the CDR3 reads TGTGCCAGCACCCCTCGGACAGTAACCCCCTACGAGCAGTACTTC. Translated: CASTPRTVTPYEQYF.

This clone was recorded only once. The V call is TRBV10-3, the J call TRBJ2-5, with no clear D. The germline V gene has CDR1 ENHRY and CDR2 SYGVKD. There are 16 residues in the CDR3. Trimming took off 5 bases at V and 1 base at J, with 17 bases between the two ends. The DNA of the CDR3 is TGTGCCATCAGTCCGGCCTTGAGAGCGATCCAAGAGACCCAGTACTTC. It encodes CAISPALRAIQETQYF.

The rearrangement links TRBV13 to TRBJ2-1; D might be TRBD1 (5 bases). The CDR3 contains 16 residues. CDR1 and CDR2 from the germline V gene are PRHDT and FYEKMQ (reference sequence). V was cut by 5 bases and J by 5 bases, with 19 bases left in between. The CDR3 sequence: CASSPPLMQGNNEQFF. In DNA, the CDR3 is TGTGCCAGCAGCCCACCTTTAATGCAGGGAAACAATGAGCAGTTCTTC.